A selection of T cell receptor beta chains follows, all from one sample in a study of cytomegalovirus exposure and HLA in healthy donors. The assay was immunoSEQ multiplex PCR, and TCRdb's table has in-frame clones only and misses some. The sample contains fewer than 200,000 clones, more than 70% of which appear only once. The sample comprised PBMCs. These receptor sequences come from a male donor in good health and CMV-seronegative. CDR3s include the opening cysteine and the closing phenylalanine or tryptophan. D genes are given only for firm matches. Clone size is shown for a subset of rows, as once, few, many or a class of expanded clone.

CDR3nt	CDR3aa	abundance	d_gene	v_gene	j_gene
TGTGCCAGCAGCTTCGGCGGGAGGAACCAAGAGACCCAGTACTTC	CASSFGGRNQETQYF	-	TRBD2	TRBV7-2	TRBJ2-5
TGTGCCAGCAGTCCAACTATAGCGGGAGTGCTAGCCAAAAACATTCAGTACTTC	CASSPTIAGVLAKNIQYF	-	TRBD2	TRBV13	TRBJ2-4
TGTGCCAGCAGCTTACGCGGAGCGGATACGCAGTATTTT	CASSLRGADTQYF	-	-	TRBV11-2	TRBJ2-3
TGTGCCAGCAGTGAATCTGGGACAGGGAAAGATACGCAGTATTTT	CASSESGTGKDTQYF	-	TRBD1	TRBV6-1	TRBJ2-3
TGTGCCACCAGATTGAACACCTCTGGAAACACCATATATTTT	CATRLNTSGNTIYF	-	-	TRBV6-1	TRBJ1-3
TGTGCTAGTGGTTTGACCCCCATTGGGACTTTCCCTAAGGACACTGAAGCTTTCTTT	CASGLTPIGTFPKDTEAFF	-	-	TRBV12-5	TRBJ1-1
TGTGCCAGCGGCGGGGGCGGGGAACTAGCCTACGAGCAGTACTTC	CASGGGGELAYEQYF	-	-	TRBV28	TRBJ2-7
TGTGCCAGCAGCGCGCGGAATCAGCCCCAGCATTTT	CASSARNQPQHF	-	-	TRBV6-5	TRBJ1-5
TGTGCCAGCAGCCCGCAGGGACAGGGGTTGAGCTACACCTTC	CASSPQGQGLSYTF	-	TRBD1	TRBV7-8	TRBJ1-2
TGTGCCAGCAGCTTCGGACAGGGGGCTAACAATGAGCAGTTCTTC	CASSFGQGANNEQFF	-	TRBD1	TRBV9	TRBJ2-1
TGCGCCAGCAGCCAACCTAGCGGGAGGGGGGTGTACAATGAGCAGTTCTTC	CASSQPSGRGVYNEQFF	-	TRBD2	TRBV4-1	TRBJ2-1
TGTGCCAGTAGTATAGGGACAGATGGTAAGGCTTTCTTT	CASSIGTDGKAFF	-	-	TRBV19	TRBJ1-1
TGTGCCAGCAGCCCGGGACAGAAAGTTTATGGCTACACCTTC	CASSPGQKVYGYTF	-	TRBD1	TRBV7-2	TRBJ1-2
TGTGCCAGCAGCTTAGGGACAGGGGGCGTTCGAGAGACCCAGTACTTC	CASSLGTGGVRETQYF	few	TRBD1	TRBV7-7	TRBJ2-5
TGTGCCAGCAGCTTAGGGACAGCAACTAATGAAAAACTGTTTTTT	CASSLGTATNEKLFF	-	-	TRBV7-9	TRBJ1-4
TGTGCCAGCACAGGGACAGGGGTGTACGAGCAGTACTTC	CASTGTGVYEQYF	-	TRBD1	TRBV6-1	TRBJ2-7